Shown below are 8 T cell receptor beta chains from a single sample sequenced in a study of CD8 T cells in ankylosing spondylitis. TCRdb itself ran the 5' RACE reads through MiXCR, one entry per CDR3 protein. The sample includes roughly 280,000 distinct CDR3 sequences, roughly 20% seen only once; the top ten take roughly 7.4%. The specimen sequenced was blood, either unsorted or a sorted T cell fraction (not recorded which). The receptors here all came from a male donor with ankylosing spondylitis or in good health (not recorded which).

This chain links TRBV6-1 with TRBJ2-3; D possibly corresponds to TRBD2 (6 bases). Trimming pared 6 bases from V and 10 bases from J, leaving 17 bases between. The CDR3 is 13 amino acids. CDR1 MNHNS and CDR2 SASEGT come from the germline V gene. CDR3 sequence reads: CASRPPGLLAQYF. The CDR3 DNA follows: TGTGCCAGCAGGCCCCCGGGACTCCTGGCGCAGTATTTT.

This chain uses TRBV5-1 with TRBJ2-3, with D tentatively TRBD1 or TRBD2 (6 bases each). Germline CDR1 reads SGHRS; CDR2 reads YFSETQ. This CDR3 has 16 residues. V was clipped by 2 bases and J by 2 bases, with 15 bases between them. The CDR3 sequence is CASSFGRGGDTDTQYF. The CDR3 coding sequence is TGCGCCAGCAGCTTTGGCAGGGGAGGAGACACAGATACGCAGTATTTT.

Only a few counts were recorded for this clonotype. The chain employs TRBV20-1 and TRBJ2-5; a weak D match, TRBD2 (6 bases). This CDR3 comprises 13 residues. The ends were cut back, 8 bases at V and 2 bases at J, with 15 bases in the middle. Germline lookup yields CDR1 DFQATT and CDR2 SNEGSKA (reference sequence). The CDR3 loop reads CSPKAGTQETQYF. In DNA, the CDR3 is TGCAGTCCTAAAGCTGGGACTCAAGAGACCCAGTACTTC.

V and J are TRBV12-3 or TRBV12-4 and TRBJ1-4; D not resolved. The CDR3 is 14 residues long. The V and J ends lost 2 bases and 3 bases respectively, with 7 bases between them. The CDR3 bases are TGTGCCAGCAGTTTATTCGGGGCTAATGAAAAACTGTTTTTT. The encoded protein is CASSLFGANEKLFF.

CDR3 sequence: CASSKSSGGSTDTQYF. In nucleotides, the CDR3 is TGTGCCAGCAGCAAATCAAGCGGGGGTAGCACAGATACGCAGTATTTT. The chain joins TRBV7-3 to TRBJ2-3, with 8 nucleotides matching TRBD2. This CDR3 comprises 16 residues. With V trimmed by 5 bases and J by 0 bases, 7 bases remained unmatched. Germline CDR1 SGHTA, CDR2 FQGTGA. The complete variable domain, with remaining parts taken from reference TRBV7-3 and TRBJ2-3, reads GAGVSQTPSNKVTEKGKYVELRCDPISGHTALYWYRQSLGQGPEFLIYFQGTGAADDSGLPNDRFFAVRPEGSVSTLKIQRTERGDSAVYLCASSKSSGGSTDTQYFGPGTRLTVL.

This clonotype was seen more than once but under ten times. The rearrangement links TRBV15 to TRBJ1-5; D might be TRBD1 (6 bases). Germline CDR1 is LNHNV and CDR2 is YYDKDF (reference sequence). With 5 bases removed from V and 0 bases from J, the gap between germline ends came to 11 bases. The CDR3 length is 15 residues. DNA of the CDR3: TGTGCCACCAGCGTCCACAGGGATAGCAATCAGCCCCAGCATTTT. Translating it yields CATSVHRDSNQPQHF.

This clonotype was recorded a few times. The chain links TRBV4-2 to TRBJ2-2; maybe TRBD1 (5 bases). V lost 0 bases and J 6 bases, leaving 8 bases between the germline ends. The germline gives CDR1 LGHNA, CDR2 YNFKEQ. CDR3 size: 14 residues. The CDR3 DNA follows: TGTGCCAGCAGCCAAGAACAGGTCTCCGGGGAGCTGTTTTTT. This translates into CASSQEQVSGELFF.

This clonotype was seen only a few times. The chain recombines TRBV6-5 with TRBJ2-4, with 8 nucleotides matching TRBD1. The germline CDR1 and CDR2 sequences are MNHEY and SVGAGI. V was clipped by 4 bases and J by 3 bases; unmatched bases: 8. This CDR3 has 16 residues. In DNA form, the CDR3 reads TGTGCCAGCAGTTCTAGACAGGGGTTGGTCAAAAACATTCAGTACTTC. Translating it yields CASSSRQGLVKNIQYF.